A selection of T cell receptor beta chains follows, all from one sample in a study of post-analysis software for immune sequencing data. TCRdb itself ran the PCR reads through MiXCR, one entry per CDR3 protein. The data show about 540,000 distinct CDR3 sequences, under 40% seen once. Material for sequencing was blood. The source of these receptors is a girl between 2 and 17 years old with multiple sclerosis. Both conserved end residues are part of each CDR3. A D gene is named only where the DNA matches it firmly. The size field is filled for only some rows; it gives once, few, many or a size class.

-,TRBV11-2,-,TRBJ2-1,TGTGCCAGCAGCTTCCCCATGAGGGGCGGGGTCGACAATGAGCAGTTCTTC,CASSFPMRGGVDNEQFF
many,TRBV6-6,-,TRBJ1-2,TGTGCCAGCAGTCCCGGACCTAACTATGGCTACACCTTC,CASSPGPNYGYTF
few,TRBV27,-,TRBJ1-2,TGTGCCAGCAGTTTAGGGTCAACGGGTGGCTACACCTTC,CASSLGSTGGYTF
-,TRBV6-5,TRBD2,TRBJ2-3,TGTGCCAGCAGTTTATGGGCTAGCGGGGGGGCAAAAGATACGCAGTATTTT,CASSLWASGGAKDTQYF
-,TRBV7-7,-,TRBJ2-3,TGTGCTAGCAGCTTAGCGGTAACAGGGCTCACCACAGATACGCAGTATTTT,CASSLAVTGLTTDTQYF
-,TRBV7-2,-,TRBJ1-2,TGTGCCAGCAGCGGGACACTATATGGCTACACCTTC,CASSGTLYGYTF
few,TRBV20-1,-,TRBJ2-5,TGCAGTGCTCCGGACTCTGGGCCATACCAAGAGACCCAGTACTTC,CSAPDSGPYQETQYF
-,TRBV2,-,TRBJ1-2,TGTGCCAGCAGTGATTTGAGGGTTGGCTACACCTTC,CASSDLRVGYTF
-,TRBV12-5,-,TRBJ1-1,TGTGCTAGTGGTTTGGGGACGGCAAACACTGAAGCTTTCTTT,CASGLGTANTEAFF
many,TRBV6-5,-,TRBJ1-2,TGTGCCACCACTCGGAGAAGGACGGAAAACTATGGCTACACCTTC,CATTRRRTENYGYTF
-,TRBV12-3/TRBV12-4,-,TRBJ2-7,TGTGCCAGCAGTTTCAGACGGGGGGCGAACGAGCAGTACTTC,CASSFRRGANEQYF
few,TRBV7-9,-,TRBJ1-1,TGTGCCAGCAGCGTTGGGGTGGTCCACACTGAAGCTTTCTTT,CASSVGVVHTEAFF
-,TRBV29-1,-,TRBJ1-1,TGCAGCGTTGCAGGGGCGAACACTGAAGCTTTCTTT,CSVAGANTEAFF
many,TRBV29-1,-,TRBJ2-1,TGCAGCGTATTACTTTATAATGAGCAGTTCTTC,CSVLLYNEQFF
few,TRBV13,TRBD1,TRBJ2-7,TGTGCCACTCGAACAGGGGGAAGCTCCTACGAGCAGTACTTC,CATRTGGSSYEQYF
-,TRBV6-5,-,TRBJ1-2,TGTGCCAGTAGGGGCAGTTCCTATGGCTACACCTTC,CASRGSSYGYTF
-,TRBV3-1,-,TRBJ2-2,TGTGCCAGCGGCAGGGGGGCTACCGGGGAGCTGTTTTTT,CASGRGATGELFF
-,TRBV20-1,-,TRBJ1-5,TGCAGTGCTATAGAAAGAGGTCAGCCCCAGCATTTT,CSAIERGQPQHF
-,TRBV7-9,-,TRBJ2-3,TGTGCCAGCGGCTCCCTCCGGGGGCGCACAGATACGCAGTATTTT,CASGSLRGRTDTQYF
-,TRBV5-5,-,TRBJ2-3,TGTGCCAGCAGCTTCTCGGGACGGGGCTTTGCAGATACGCAGTATTTT,CASSFSGRGFADTQYF
-,TRBV5-1,TRBD2,TRBJ2-1,TGCGCCAGCAGCTGGAGCGGGGGAGAGTACAATGAGCAGTTCTTC,CASSWSGGEYNEQFF
few,TRBV12-3/TRBV12-4,-,TRBJ1-2,TGTGCCAGCAGTTTTATACACACGGATGGCTACACCTTC,CASSFIHTDGYTF
many,TRBV9,-,TRBJ2-5,TGTGCCAGCAGCAGGGGGGCGCAAGAGACCCAGTACTTC,CASSRGAQETQYF
few,TRBV12-3/TRBV12-4,-,TRBJ2-3,TGTGCCAGCAGTTTAAGTTCCGTAGGTGGGGCAGATACGCAGTATTTT,CASSLSSVGGADTQYF
few,TRBV18,-,TRBJ2-7,TGTGCCAGCTCACCGGGGGGTGGAGAGAGCTACGAGCAGTACTTC,CASSPGGGESYEQYF
few,TRBV5-6,TRBD1,TRBJ2-1,TGTGCCAGCAGCCTGTGGGACAGGGTTTACAATGAGCAGTTCTTC,CASSLWDRVYNEQFF
-,TRBV20-1,TRBD2,TRBJ2-4,TGCAGTGCCCACCCGACTAGCGGGGGGGCCGGGGCCAAAAACATTCAGTACTTC,CSAHPTSGGAGAKNIQYF
many,TRBV6-6,TRBD2,TRBJ2-3,TGTGCCAGCACCCGGGGGGGCCTCGTTAGCACAGATACGCAGTATTTT,CASTRGGLVSTDTQYF
many,TRBV6-5,-,TRBJ2-1,TGTGCCAGCAGTTACAACTACGAGGAAAGCTCCTACAATGAGCAGTTCTTC,CASSYNYEESSYNEQFF
-,TRBV29-1,TRBD1,TRBJ2-6,TGCAGCGTCCTCGAGAGGGACAGGGGGCTGGCTGGGGCCAACGTCCTGACTTTC,CSVLERDRGLAGANVLTF
-,TRBV6-1,TRBD1,TRBJ2-5,TGTGCCAGCAGTGGGTGGACAGGGTGGATCGGAACCCAGTACTTC,CASSGWTGWIGTQYF
-,TRBV5-6,-,TRBJ2-3,TGTGCCAGCAGCTTGCTTTCAGATCCGGGAGATACGCAGTATTTT,CASSLLSDPGDTQYF
few,TRBV3-1,-,TRBJ2-4,TGTGCCAGCAGCCAAGAGGGAACGACACCGAAAAACATTCAGTACTTC,CASSQEGTTPKNIQYF
few,TRBV15,-,TRBJ2-3,TGTGCCACCAGCAGAGATGGGGGGGGGCTGGATACGCAGTATTTT,CATSRDGGGLDTQYF
-,TRBV5-1,TRBD2,TRBJ2-1,TGCGCCAGCAGCTTCGCTTCTAGCGGGGGGGCCGGTCGCAATGAGCAGTTCTTC,CASSFASSGGAGRNEQFF
-,TRBV5-1,-,TRBJ1-1,TGCGCCAGCAGCTTGCGGGAGTTAGGGGGCACTGAAGCTTTCTTT,CASSLRELGGTEAFF
-,TRBV5-1,TRBD2,TRBJ2-3,TGCGCCAGCAGCTTGGAAGGGAGGGGAGATACGCAGTATTTT,CASSLEGRGDTQYF
few,TRBV4-1,TRBD2,TRBJ2-1,TGCGCCAGCAGCCTCGGACTAGCGGGGGCGCCTTCTCATTACAATGAGCAGTTCTTC,CASSLGLAGAPSHYNEQFF
few,TRBV20-1,TRBD2,TRBJ2-5,TGCAGTGCTAGGGACGGGACTAGTGTAGAGACCCAGTACTTC,CSARDGTSVETQYF
few,TRBV6-6,-,TRBJ2-1,TGTGCCAGCACCCAGGGGGCTGCGGGGGGAAATGAGCAGTTCTTC,CASTQGAAGGNEQFF
-,TRBV7-6,-,TRBJ2-5,TGTGCCAGCACGGGCCTAGGTCTGGAGACCCAGTACTTC,CASTGLGLETQYF
few,TRBV7-6,-,TRBJ1-2,TGTGCCAGCAGCCCACAGAGAACATGGGGCTACACCTTC,CASSPQRTWGYTF
-,TRBV10-3,TRBD1,TRBJ1-5,TGTGCCATCAGTGAAAGGGGCAAAGGACAGGCACTTAATCAGCCCCAGCATTTT,CAISERGKGQALNQPQHF
few,TRBV7-2,-,TRBJ2-5,TGTGCCCGCAGCTTGAGGATTGCGGGGGCAGAGACCCAGTACTTC,CARSLRIAGAETQYF
few,TRBV20-1,-,TRBJ1-5,TGCAGTGCCCCCCGCACGGGGACTCGTAATCAGCCCCAGCATTTT,CSAPRTGTRNQPQHF
-,TRBV7-2,TRBD2,TRBJ2-3,TGTGCCAGCTGTAGCGGGGCGGGAGATACGCAGTATTTT,CASCSGAGDTQYF
-,TRBV6-5,TRBD1,TRBJ1-1,TGTGCCAGCAAACGGGACAGGTTCAACGAAGCTTTCTTT,CASKRDRFNEAFF
few,TRBV11-1,-,TRBJ1-1,TGTGCCAGCAGCCCCGCCCGGTCCGGATTCGCTGAAGCTTTCTTT,CASSPARSGFAEAFF
few,TRBV11-2,-,TRBJ2-5,TGTGCCAGCAGCTTAGAGGGGGAGCACCAAGAGACCCAGTACTTC,CASSLEGEHQETQYF
few,TRBV3-1,-,TRBJ2-5,TGTGCCAGCACCCTAGACTGGCAAGAGACCCAGTACTTC,CASTLDWQETQYF
few,TRBV3-1,-,TRBJ1-4,TGTGCCAGCAGCCAGCAGGGTCGGGAAGGTGAAAAACTGTTTTTT,CASSQQGREGEKLFF
-,TRBV24-1,TRBD1,TRBJ2-3,TGTGCCACCAGTGATTTTCTCCCGGGACAGGGGGCGCGGGGGGAGCAGTATTTT,CATSDFLPGQGARGEQYF
few,TRBV7-3,TRBD1,TRBJ1-2,TGTGCCAGCAGCCTCCGACAGGGGCCTAATGGCTACACCTTC,CASSLRQGPNGYTF
few,TRBV10-1,-,TRBJ2-5,TGCGCCAGCAGTGAGTTTGACAGTCCTCGGAGCGGCCAGTACTTC,CASSEFDSPRSGQYF
few,TRBV5-1,-,TRBJ1-5,TGCGCCAGCAGCCCGACCGGGGGATTAGGCAATCAGCCCCAGCATTTT,CASSPTGGLGNQPQHF